The 11 T cell receptor beta chains below were found in one sample sequenced in a study of shared clonotypes between healthy human individuals. Profiled with immunoSEQ multiplex PCR; TCRdb holds only in-frame clones, not every one. The table lists over a million clones, 60% to 80% of them singletons. Sequencing was done on a sample of memory CD4+ T cells sorted from blood. Subset of the sample: CD45RA-negative fraction. These receptors came from a young man in good health.

Concerning this clone itself: Other DNA sequences within the sample encode an identical CDR3. The chain is built from TRBV6-5 and TRBJ2-7; D gene ambiguous. The CDR3 is made up of 12 amino acids. Looked up from germline, CDR1 is MNHEY and CDR2 is SVGAGI. V lost 7 bases to trimming and J lost 2 bases, with 9 bases between them. CDR3 region: CASIGQAYEQYF. In nucleotides, the CDR3 is TGTGCCAGCATTGGGCAGGCCTACGAGCAGTACTTC.

This clone came up once. The chain links TRBV9 to TRBJ2-1; possibly TRBD2 for D (7 bases). V was pared by 0 bases and J by 8 bases, with 18 bases between. The CDR3 is made up of 16 amino acids. Germline values: CDR1 SGDLS, CDR2 YYNGEE. The CDR3 DNA reads as TGTGCCAGCAGCGTAGGCCTCGGGGGGCTGATGGATGAGCAGTTCTTC. Protein: CASSVGLGGLMDEQFF.

This sequence joins TRBV5-5 and TRBJ1-6; the D is unclear. Trimming pared 0 bases from V and 8 bases from J, leaving 6 bases between. Germline V CDR1 and CDR2: SGHKS, YYEKEE (reference sequence). CDR3 length: 13 amino acids. In DNA form, the CDR3 reads TGTGCCAGCAGCTTGGTTCCACATTCACCCCTCCACTTT. Its translation is CASSLVPHSPLHF.

This clone was detected many times. The chain combines TRBV19 with TRBJ2-3; 13 bases line up with TRBD2. The CDR3 length is 15 residues. Germline-derived CDR1 and CDR2 are LNHDA and SQIVND (reference sequence). V trimming: 5 bases; J trimming: 7 bases; junction bases outside the gene matches: 6. The CDR3 DNA reads as TGTGCCAGTAGTCCCGGGACTAGCGGGGCCTATACGCAGTATTTT. This codes for CASSPGTSGAYTQYF.

The chain couples TRBV19 to TRBJ2-1, with TRBD1 matching over 9 bases. This CDR3 comprises 17 residues. The germline gives CDR1 LNHDA, CDR2 SQIVND (reference sequence). J was trimmed by 6 bases and V by 0 bases; bases with no gene match: 9. CDR3 nucleotide sequence: TGTGCCAGTAGTATAGATCGGGGGACAGGGAAAGGCAATGAGCAGTTCTTC. Protein: CASSIDRGTGKGNEQFF.

The J gene is TRBJ1-1, the V gene TRBV6-1; D remains ambiguous. V was pared by 2 bases and J by 1 base, with 8 bases between. Germline loops: CDR1 MNHNS, CDR2 SASEGT. This CDR3 is 14 amino acids long. DNA for the CDR3: TGTGCCAGCAGTGAATTTTACGGGAACACTGAAGCTTTCTTT. It is translated as CASSEFYGNTEAFF.

The chain employs TRBV19 and TRBJ1-4; 8 bases are a match to TRBD1. With V trimmed by 8 bases and J by 7 bases, 6 bases remained unmatched. Germline V gives CDR1 LNHDA, CDR2 SQIVND (reference sequence). The CDR3 runs 13 residues. CDR3 region: CASGQGASEKLFF. The CDR3 nucleotides are TGTGCCAGTGGTCAGGGGGCGAGTGAAAAACTGTTTTTT.

This clone occurred a few times. The chain carries TRBV28 and TRBJ2-3; possibly TRBD2 for D (6 bases). The CDR3 has 15 amino acids. Trimming left V 5 bases short and J 0 bases short, with 12 bases between. CDR1 MDHEN and CDR2 SYDVKM come from the germline V gene. CDR3 DNA: TGTGCCAGCAGTCCGACGGGGGTTAGCACAGATACGCAGTATTTT. This codes for CASSPTGVSTDTQYF.

This clone was detected a few times. The junction differs from germline at one of its ends, possibly a read error. The chain has TRBV5-4 and TRBJ1-2; weak D call: TRBD1 (6 bases). The CDR3 covers 15 residues. Germline loops: CDR1 SGHNT, CDR2 YYREEE (reference sequence). This CDR3 is CATFFEVGRGLQAFF. CDR3 in DNA: TGTGCCACCTTCTTTGAGGTTGGCAGGGGTTTACAGGCCTTTTTC. The whole variable domain, remainder taken from reference TRBV5-4 and TRBJ1-2, is ETGVTQSPTHLIKTRGQQVTLRCSSQSGHNTVSWYQQALGQGPQFIFQYYREEENGRGNFPPRFSGLQFPNYSSELNVNALELDDSALYLCATFFEVGRGLQAFFGSGTRLTVV.

The chain uses TRBV7-3 and TRBJ2-5; no firm D call. CDR3 length equals 13 residues. Trimming took 5 bases from V and 1 from J, leaving 8 bases between them. The germline V gene encodes CDR1 SGHTA and CDR2 FQGTGA. The CDR3 here is CASSPELQETQYF. Here the CDR3 DNA reads TGTGCCAGCAGCCCCGAACTCCAAGAGACCCAGTACTTC.

This clone has just a few counts. The chain uses TRBV30 and TRBJ1-2, with unresolved D. Trimming cost V 5 bases and J 4 bases, with 11 bases left between them. The CDR3 is 12 residues long. Germline CDR1 is GTSNPN and CDR2 is SVGIG (reference sequence). The CDR3 region is CAWGPGGYGYTF. The CDR3 DNA is TGTGCCTGGGGCCCCGGAGGCTATGGCTACACCTTC.